Reported below is one T cell receptor beta chain. This clonotype was picked up a small number of times. Its cognate antigen has yet to be identified. Base quality data are lacking; no much larger clone is found one base away. The junction carries 11 bases between V and J, which are trimmed by 2 bases and 4 bases respectively. For CDR1 and CDR2, the germline V gene lists MDHEN and SYDVKM. The cysteine opens and the phenylalanine closes a CDR3 of 14 amino acids. Only the CDR3 portion is preserved as DNA: 42 bases, with reading frame beginning at the first base. The instrument given in TCRdb is Illumina HiSeq 2500. TCR beta libraries were prepared by quantitative 5'-RACE with molecular barcodes. As for the authors' bioinformatics: To identify disease-linked TCR variants, a new computational method was used, one built on a probabilistic model of VDJ rearrangement. TCRdb took the public reads, trimmed them with fastp at Q25, ran MiXCR for clone calling and kept in-frame beta chains. Here each entry gathers all rows of one CDR3 protein and keeps the most common genes and DNA. The V and J calls follow TCRdb's processing rather than the paper's. The sample table shows 380,000 or so distinct CDR3 sequences, and around 20% are seen once. The ten largest clonotypes hold around 12% of the sample.

This sample is part of a study of CD8 T cells in ankylosing spondylitis (dated by TCRdb to 2016 to 2017). Study-wide context: The study profiled T cell receptor beta repertoires in healthy donors and ankylosing spondylitis patients to find disease-linked TCR variants. In total, the full study cohort was made up of roughly 110 healthy donors and approximately 24 ankylosing spondylitis patients. Peripheral blood was sampled, and synovial fluid was additionally collected from ankylosing spondylitis patients.

Results and caveats for the whole study, not just this receptor: Some motif variants were previously reported in synovial fluid and blood of reactive arthritis patients, suggesting common disease-initiation mechanisms. A TCR beta motif made up of several highly homologous amino acid variants appeared to be characteristic of blood from ankylosing spondylitis patients. In peripheral blood, the disease-linked clones were found at relatively low frequencies and had a CD8+ phenotype. The disease-linked clones were reported as significantly enriched in matched synovial fluid samples from ankylosing spondylitis patients.

This TCR was recovered from a male donor with ankylosing spondylitis or in good health (not recorded which). The chain joins TRBV28 to TRBJ1-1; the D gene is unclear. Specimen: blood, either unsorted or a sorted T cell fraction (not recorded which). The bases are TGTGCCAGCAGTTTAGTCGGTGGGCCCACTGAAGCTTTCTTT. It encodes CASSLVGGPTEAFF.